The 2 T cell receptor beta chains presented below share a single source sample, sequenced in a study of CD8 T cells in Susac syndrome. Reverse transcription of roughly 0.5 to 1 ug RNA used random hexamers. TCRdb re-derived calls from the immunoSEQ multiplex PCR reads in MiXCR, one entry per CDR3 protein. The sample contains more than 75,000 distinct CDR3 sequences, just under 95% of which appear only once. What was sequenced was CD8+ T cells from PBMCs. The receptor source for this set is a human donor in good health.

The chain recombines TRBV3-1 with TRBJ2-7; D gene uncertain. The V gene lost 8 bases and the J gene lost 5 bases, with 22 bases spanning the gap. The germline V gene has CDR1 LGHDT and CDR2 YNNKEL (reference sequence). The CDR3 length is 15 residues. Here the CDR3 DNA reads TGTGCCAGCGTTCCCCCCCTGGTTAAGGCGCACGAGCAGTACGTC. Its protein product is CASVPPLVKAHEQYV.

CDR3 loop: CASSMNTEAFF. Written as DNA, the CDR3 is TGTGCCAGCAGTATGAACACTGAAGCTTTCTTT. This chain links TRBV6-1 with TRBJ1-1, with D hard to call. The germline CDR1 and CDR2 sequences are MNHNS and SASEGT. The germline V and J ends were trimmed by 5 bases and 0 bases, with 1 base remaining between them. This CDR3 contains 11 residues.